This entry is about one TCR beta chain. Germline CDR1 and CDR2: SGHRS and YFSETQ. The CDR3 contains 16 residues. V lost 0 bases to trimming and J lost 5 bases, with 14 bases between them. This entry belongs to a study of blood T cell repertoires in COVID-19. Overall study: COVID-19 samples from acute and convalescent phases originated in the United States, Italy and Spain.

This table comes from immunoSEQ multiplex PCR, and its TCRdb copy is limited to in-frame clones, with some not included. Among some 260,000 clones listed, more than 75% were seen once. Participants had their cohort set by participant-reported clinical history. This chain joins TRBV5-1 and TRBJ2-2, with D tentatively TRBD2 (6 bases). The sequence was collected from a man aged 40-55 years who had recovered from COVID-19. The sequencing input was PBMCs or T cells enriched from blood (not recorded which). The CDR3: CASSLGLAGTTGELFF. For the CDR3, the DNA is TGCGCCAGCAGCTTGGGGTTGGCGGGGACGACCGGGGAGCTGTTTTTT.